The source of this T cell receptor beta chain is a study of blood T cell repertoires in COVID-19 (dated by TCRdb to about 2020). For context, the study as a whole: Samples covering the acute and convalescent phases of COVID-19 were provided by collaborators in the United States, Italy and Spain. The prospective study material was composed of cDNA or gDNA derived from T cells, B-cell-depleted T cells, or PBMCs. A freely available public database, intended as a resource for researchers studying the immune response to SARS-CoV-2, is where the repertoires were released. A de-identified subject ID, COVID-19 status, age in years and sex were almost always included in the sample metadata. Where available, HLA class I and class II types were taken from metadata supplied by the sample provider and were not determined by assay-based typing. The samples were drawn from two sources: the first 160 participants of the ongoing ImmuneRACE study, and about 1,300 subjects contributed by 6 global collaborators. Deeply sampled blood TCRbeta repertoires from subjects exposed to, actively infected with, or recovered from COVID-19 were included in the dataset.

Results and caveats for the whole study, not just this receptor: Clinical and demographic metadata were provided uncurated, with the amount varying by source and participant.

TCRbeta CDR3 regions were amplified from genomic DNA by means of the immunoSEQ Assay, a bias-controlled multiplex PCR. Under the source paper's analysis protocol: The number of nucleated cells in each sample was estimated by amplification of reference gene primers within the assay. To quantify the absolute abundance of each unique TCRbeta CDR3 rearrangement, sequence reads were collapsed and filtered. For each sample, productive Simpson clonality was calculated by taking the square root of Simpson's diversity index across productive rearrangements. TCRdb took this table from immuneACCESS and kept in-frame rearrangements with V and J called. Such tables lack part of the clones; where checked against another copy, unresolved V genes explain under half of the gap, and the rest is unexplained. D and trimming were read from the DNA, whereas the V and J calls and clone size are those reported in that table. This sample has fewer than 250,000 clones in its table, and just under 85% of those were observed once. Jointly, the top ten make up 4% of the sample.

Ends trimmed: V by 5 bases, J by 5 bases; bases unmatched to a gene: 3. CDR1 and CDR2, looked up from the germline V gene (reference sequence), are LNHDA and SQIVND. From cysteine to phenylalanine, the CDR3 is 13 amino acids long. Only the CDR3 region is kept as DNA, spanning 39 bases read in frame from base 1. Whole blood was collected in K2EDTA tubes by collaborating institutions according to the institutions' own protocols. Collaborator samples were shipped for TCRbeta analysis as frozen whole blood, isolated PBMCs, or DNA extracted from either sample type. Of note for this clone: This clone's antigen is unknown. Base qualities are missing; no much larger clone stands one base away.

Sequenced material: peripheral blood. This receptor was identified in a man between 50 and 59 years old with acute or convalescent COVID-19. This receptor chain uses TRBV19 and TRBJ1-5, with 7 junctional bases fitting TRBD1. CDR3 protein: CASSGQVYQPQHF. The bases read TGTGCCAGTAGTGGACAGGTCTATCAGCCCCAGCATTTT.